This TCR beta chain originates from a study of blood T cell repertoires in COVID-19 (dated by TCRdb to about 2020). A note on the overall study: Collaborator samples came from the United States, Italy and Spain and covered acute and convalescent phases of COVID-19. The material from the prospective study consisted of cDNA or gDNA derived from T cells, B-cell-depleted T cells, or PBMCs. Deeply sampled blood TCRbeta repertoires from subjects exposed to, actively infected with, or recovered from COVID-19 were included in the dataset. A freely available public database, intended as a resource for researchers studying the immune response to SARS-CoV-2, is where the repertoires were released. Samples came from the ongoing ImmuneRACE study (first 160 participants) plus 1,254 subjects from 6 global collaborators. Nearly every sample came with metadata listing a de-identified subject ID, COVID-19 status, age in years and sex. Where available, HLA class I and class II types were taken from metadata supplied by the sample provider and were not determined by assay-based typing.

The collaborating institutions used their own protocols to collect whole blood in K2EDTA tubes. For TCRbeta analysis, collaborator samples were shipped as frozen whole blood, as isolated PBMCs, or as DNA extracted from either sample type. TCRbeta CDR3 regions were amplified from genomic DNA using the immunoSEQ Assay, a bias-controlled multiplex PCR. In the source study's methods: Within the assay, amplification of reference gene primers was used to estimate how many nucleated cells each sample contained. To quantify the absolute abundance of each unique TCRbeta CDR3 rearrangement, sequence reads were collapsed and filtered. Productive Simpson clonality was computed per sample as the square root of Simpson's diversity index over productive rearrangements. Entries here come from immuneACCESS through TCRdb and include only in-frame sequences with V and J called. Some clones fail to appear in such tables; in the studies checked, an unresolved V gene covers under half of the shortfall, and the cause of the remainder is unknown. The V and J calls and the clone size are those of that table, but D and trimming were determined from the DNA. The sample table holds approximately 220,000 clones, of which 84% were seen once. The ten most abundant clones make up more than 2% of the sample.

Trimmed from V: 6 bases; trimmed from J: 0 bases; junction bases lacking a gene match: 2. The CDR3 runs 14 residues from the cysteine to the phenylalanine. Just CDR3 DNA is preserved here, 42 bases in frame from base 1. In the germline V gene, CDR1 corresponds to ENHRY and CDR2 to SYGVKD. Notes on this clone: Its antigen is still unknown. No qualities accompany the bases; no much larger clone lies one base away.

Paper-wide results and their limitations: The amount of clinical and demographic metadata varied by source and participant and was provided uncurated.

Sequencing used peripheral blood. The chain was built from TRBV10-3 and TRBJ1-1, and TRBD1 aligns with 9 junction nucleotides. This TCR derives from a woman in her sixties with acute or convalescent COVID-19. The nucleotides read TGTGCCATCAGGACAGGGGGAGTGAACACTGAAGCTTTCTTT. Translation gives CAIRTGGVNTEAFF.